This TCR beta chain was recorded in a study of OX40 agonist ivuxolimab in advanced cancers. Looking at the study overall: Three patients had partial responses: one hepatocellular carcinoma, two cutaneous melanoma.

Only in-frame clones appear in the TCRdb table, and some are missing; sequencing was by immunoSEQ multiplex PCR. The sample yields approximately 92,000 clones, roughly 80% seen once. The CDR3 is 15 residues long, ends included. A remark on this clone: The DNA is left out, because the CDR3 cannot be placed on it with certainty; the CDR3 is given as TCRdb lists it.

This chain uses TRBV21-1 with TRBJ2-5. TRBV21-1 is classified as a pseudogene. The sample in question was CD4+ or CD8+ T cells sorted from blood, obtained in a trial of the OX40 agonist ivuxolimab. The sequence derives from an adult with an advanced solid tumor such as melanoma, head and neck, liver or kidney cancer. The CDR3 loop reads CARVGEGSSQETQYF.